The next 15 T cell receptor beta chains were all read from a single sample in a study of blood T cell repertoires in COVID-19 (dated by TCRdb to about 2020). The library was made by the immunoSEQ multiplex PCR assay. In its TCRdb copy, this immuneACCESS table keeps in-frame sequences only and misses some clones. Where compared with another copy, unresolved V genes explain less than half of these, and the others have no known cause. The sample records fewer than 150,000 clones, just under 90% of which are singletons. About 4.8% of the sample is taken by the ten largest. Material for sequencing was peripheral blood. These receptors originate from a woman aged 45-65 years with acute or convalescent COVID-19.

The genes are TRBV20-1 and TRBJ1-2, with 7 bases matching TRBD1. Germline V gene sequence: CDR1 DFQATT, CDR2 SNEGSKA (reference sequence). CDR3 length: 11 amino acids. For the CDR3, the DNA is TGCAGGGTTAAAGGGGGCGATGGCTACACCTTC. Residues: CRVKGGDGYTF.

V is TRBV5-1 and J is TRBJ2-7, with 8 bases matching TRBD1. The J segment lost 3 bases and the V segment lost 5 bases, leaving 7 bases of the junction unmatched. The CDR3 is 14 residues long. Germline V gene data show CDR1 as SGHRS and CDR2 as YFSETQ. Here the CDR3 reads CASRPGTGGYEQYF. CDR3 sequence (DNA): TGCGCCAGCAGACCCGGGACAGGCGGCTACGAGCAGTACTTC. The full variable domain, completed using reference TRBV5-1 and TRBJ2-7, is KAGVTQTPRYLIKTRGQQVTLSCSPISGHRSVSWYQQTPGQGLQFLFEYFSETQRNKGNFPGRFSGRQFSNSRSEMNVSTLELGDSALYLCASRPGTGGYEQYFGPGTRLTVT.

The V and J genes are TRBV28 and TRBJ2-2, with D perhaps matching TRBD1 (6 bases). V lost 2 bases and J lost 2, with 15 bases in between. CDR3 length: 17 residues. Per the germline V gene, CDR1 is MDHEN and CDR2 is SYDVKM. CDR3 in DNA: TGTGCCAGCAGTTTAGTGGTGGGGGCGGAAAACACCGGGGAGCTGTTTTTT. As protein: CASSLVVGAENTGELFF.

The V and J genes are TRBV5-4 and TRBJ1-2, with D perhaps matching TRBD1 (5 bases). Germline CDR1 and CDR2: SGHNT and YYREEE (reference sequence). This CDR3 contains 13 residues. V dropped 0 bases and J dropped 8 bases, with 11 bases sitting between them. The CDR3 sequence: CASSLVGARGYTF. CDR3 sequence (DNA): TGTGCCAGCAGCTTGGTAGGGGCTCGGGGCTACACCTTC.

The chain recombines TRBV19 with TRBJ2-2; the D is unclear. The CDR3 spans 12 residues. From germline, CDR1 is LNHDA and CDR2 SQIVND (reference sequence). The ends were cut back, 5 bases at V and 7 bases at J, with 8 bases in the middle. The CDR3 DNA reads as TGTGCCAGTAGTCTGTCGAGCGGGGAGCTGTTTTTT. This translates into CASSLSSGELFF.

CDR3 sequence reads: CASSVGSGIGYEQYF. The CDR3 DNA sequence: TGCGCCAGCAGCGTGGGATCGGGAATCGGCTACGAGCAGTACTTC. The J gene is TRBJ2-7, the V gene TRBV5-1; tentatively, D is TRBD2 (5 bases). This CDR3 is 15 amino acids long. V gave up 4 bases and J gave up 3 bases, with 17 bases separating them. Germline CDR1 is SGHRS and CDR2 is YFSETQ.

The chain employs TRBV5-4 and TRBJ2-7, with 7 bases identical to TRBD2. Germline V gives CDR1 SGHNT, CDR2 YYREEE (reference sequence). The CDR3 runs to 15 residues. V dropped 3 bases and J dropped 0; count of bases not matched to a gene: 6. CDR3 sequence: CASSYTSALSYEQYF. The CDR3, as DNA: TGTGCCAGCAGCTACACTAGCGCCCTCTCCTACGAGCAGTACTTC.

The chain employs TRBV4-1 and TRBJ1-5; a weak D match, TRBD1 (5 bases). The V and J ends lost 4 bases and 1 base respectively, with 17 bases between them. The CDR3 contains 17 residues. The germline CDR1 and CDR2 sequences are MGHRA and YSYEKL. CDR3 protein: CASSPQGSTDSNQPQHF. The CDR3 nucleotides read TGCGCCAGCAGCCCTCAAGGATCGACAGACAGCAATCAGCCCCAGCATTTT.

The gene calls are TRBV5-1 and TRBJ1-4; no firm D call. Germline CDR1 and CDR2: SGHRS and YFSETQ. This CDR3 has 16 residues. V gave up 0 bases and J gave up 0 bases, with 9 bases separating them. CDR3 DNA: TGCGCCAGCAGCTTGGCCCCGTTAACAACTAATGAAAAACTGTTTTTT. Translating it yields CASSLAPLTTNEKLFF.

J is TRBJ1-1 and V is TRBV5-1, with 7 nucleotides matching TRBD1. CDR1 and CDR2 from the germline V gene are SGHRS and YFSETQ. CDR3 size: 13 residues. V lost 4 bases to trimming and J lost 10 bases; unmatched junction nucleotides: 10. The chain's CDR3 is CASSDREWDRAFF. In DNA form, the CDR3 reads TGCGCCAGCAGCGACCGAGAGTGGGACAGAGCTTTCTTT.

V and J are TRBV4-1 and TRBJ2-1; D is perhaps TRBD1 (6 bases). The germline V gene has CDR1 MGHRA and CDR2 YSYEKL. The CDR3 sequence is 15 residues long. V lost 0 bases and J lost 7, with 13 bases in between. The DNA for the CDR3 is TGCGCCAGCAGCCAAGAGCTGGGGGCGCAGAATGAGCAGTTCTTC. Protein sequence: CASSQELGAQNEQFF.

This clone has a single count. The chain recombines TRBV13 with TRBJ2-2, with unresolved D. Between the trimmed V and J ends, which lost 3 bases and 1 base, there was a span of 9 bases. CDR3 length equals 15 residues. The germline gives CDR1 PRHDT, CDR2 FYEKMQ (reference sequence). DNA for the CDR3: TGTGCCAGCAGCTTTTTGGCAAGGAACACCGGGGAGCTGTTTTTT. Protein: CASSFLARNTGELFF.

V usage is TRBV11-1 and J usage is TRBJ1-1, with 9 positions matching TRBD1. V was clipped by 3 bases and J by 5 bases; unmatched bases: 7. The CDR3 is made up of 15 amino acids. Germline V gene sequence: CDR1 SGHAT, CDR2 FQDESV (reference sequence). The DNA of the CDR3 is TGTGCCAGCAGCTTGGGGGACAGGGAGAAAACTGAAGCTTTCTTT. It encodes CASSLGDREKTEAFF.

The V call is TRBV19, the J call TRBJ1-1; 12 nucleotides match TRBD1. V lost 5 bases and J lost 1; bases outside the gene matches: 17. There are 20 residues in the CDR3. Germline values: CDR1 LNHDA, CDR2 SQIVND (reference sequence). DNA for the CDR3: TGTGCCAGTAGTCGGAGTTGGAAGGGACAGGGGGCTTCACGGAACACTGAAGCTTTCTTT. It is translated as CASSRSWKGQGASRNTEAFF.

The J gene is TRBJ2-7, the V gene TRBV5-6; 15 bases are shared with TRBD2. The CDR3 is 17 amino acids. CDR1 is SGHDT and CDR2 is YYEEEE in the germline V gene. With 3 bases clipped from V and 5 bases from J, the junction kept 9 bases outside the gene matches. The CDR3 loop reads CASSSGLAGGLRNEQYF. The CDR3 DNA sequence: TGTGCCAGCAGCTCGGGACTAGCGGGAGGCCTCCGGAACGAGCAGTACTTC.